Only a few counts were recorded for the clone carrying this T cell receptor (beta chain). The second PCR ran about 6 to 11 cycles with a sample-barcoded 5' primer and J-beta primers. Through a template-switch adaptor with 12 random nucleotides, each cDNA molecule received a tag. A single record per CDR3 protein comes from TCRdb applying MiXCR to the 5' RACE reads. In the table there are more than 600,000 distinct CDR3 sequences, around 25% of which are singletons. The data were obtained in a study of blood T cells in healthy people across ages. In addition, the sample was reused for a study of T cells of mothers and their children. That work contributes: There was no detection of any persistent microchimeric T cell clones.

The sample taken for sequencing was blood. The receptor comes from a boy under 18 in good health.

The CDR3 region is CSVEVNRATGELFF. For the CDR3, the DNA is TGCAGCGTTGAAGTCAACAGGGCCACCGGGGAGCTGTTTTTT. This chain connects TRBV29-1 to TRBJ2-2; the D gene is possibly TRBD1 (6 bases). Germline CDR1 SQVTM, CDR2 ANQGSEA. V lost 1 base and J 4 bases, leaving 10 bases between the germline ends. The CDR3 contains 14 residues.